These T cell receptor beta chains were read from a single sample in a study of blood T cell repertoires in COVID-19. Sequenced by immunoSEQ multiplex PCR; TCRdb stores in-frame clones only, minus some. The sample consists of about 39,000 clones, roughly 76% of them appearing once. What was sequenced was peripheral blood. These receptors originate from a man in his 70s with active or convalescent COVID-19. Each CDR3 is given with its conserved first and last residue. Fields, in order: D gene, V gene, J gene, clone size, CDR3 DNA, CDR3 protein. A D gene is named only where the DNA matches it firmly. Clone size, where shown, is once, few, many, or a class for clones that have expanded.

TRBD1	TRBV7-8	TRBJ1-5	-	TGTGCCAGCAGCTTAGGACAGGGACGCAATCAGCCCCAGCATTTT	CASSLGQGRNQPQHF
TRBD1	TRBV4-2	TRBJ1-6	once	TGTGCCAGCAGACCCGAAAGACAGGGCACCCTCCACTTT	CASRPERQGTLHF
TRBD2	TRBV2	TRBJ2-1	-	TGTGCCAGCAAGACAAGGGGGGGACTAGCGGTCCATGAGCAGTTCTTC	CASKTRGGLAVHEQFF
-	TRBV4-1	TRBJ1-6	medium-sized	TGCGCCAGCAGCCAAGATGCCATCGGGGTATGGGCCCTCCACTTT	CASSQDAIGVWALHF
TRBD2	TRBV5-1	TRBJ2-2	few	TGCGCCAGCAGCTTGGAACCGGGACTAGTCACCGGGGAGCTGTTTTTT	CASSLEPGLVTGELFF
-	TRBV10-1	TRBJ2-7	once	TGCGCCAGCTCCGGCGGGGGCCCCCACGAGCAGTACTTC	CASSGGGPHEQYF
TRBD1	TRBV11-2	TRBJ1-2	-	TGTGCCAGCAGCTTAGTACAGGGGGCAGGCGGCTACACCTTC	CASSLVQGAGGYTF
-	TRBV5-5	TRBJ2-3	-	TGTGCCAGCACCGCCGGTAGGGGAAGCACAGATACGCAGTATTTT	CASTAGRGSTDTQYF
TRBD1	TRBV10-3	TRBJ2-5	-	TGTGCCATCAGTGAGTCGCTTGCCAGGGGGCTAGAGACCCAGTACTTC	CAISESLARGLETQYF
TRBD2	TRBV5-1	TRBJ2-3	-	TGCGCCACCCAAAACTTAGCGGGGGGGAAATCAGATACGCAGTATTTT	CATQNLAGGKSDTQYF
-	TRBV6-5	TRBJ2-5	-	TGTGCCAGCAGATCAGGGGTGGTCGCCCAAGAGACCCAGTACTTC	CASRSGVVAQETQYF
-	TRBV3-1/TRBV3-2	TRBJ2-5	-	TGTGCCAGCAGCACAATCACGGGGACCCAGTACTTC	CASSTITGTQYF
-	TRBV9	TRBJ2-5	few	TGTGCCAGCAGCGCCCCCCGAGGCGGGGCTCAAGAGACCCAGTACTTC	CASSAPRGGAQETQYF
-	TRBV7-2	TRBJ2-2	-	TGTGCCAGCGGGATAAGGACAGACTCCTCCCTCACCGGGGAGCTGTTTTTT	CASGIRTDSSLTGELFF
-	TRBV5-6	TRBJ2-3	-	TGTGCCAGCAGCCCCCGGACATGGGGCTCCCGAGATACGCAGTATTTT	CASSPRTWGSRDTQYF
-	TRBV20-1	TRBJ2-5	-	TGCAGTGCTACTGAAACGCAGGGAGGTTGGGAGACCCAGTACTTC	CSATETQGGWETQYF
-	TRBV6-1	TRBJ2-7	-	TGTGCCAGCAGTGAAGCGTCAACAGGGACCACCTACGAGCAGTACTTC	CASSEASTGTTYEQYF
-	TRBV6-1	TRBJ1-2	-	TGTGCCAGCAGTGAATTGCTGAGGGTTAGTGGCTACACCTTC	CASSELLRVSGYTF
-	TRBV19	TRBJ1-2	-	TGTGCCAGTAACACACCCGGGTTCGGGGGCTACACCTTC	CASNTPGFGGYTF
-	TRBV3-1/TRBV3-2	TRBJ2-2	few	-	CASSSSGSGKTGELFF
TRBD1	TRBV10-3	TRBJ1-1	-	TGTGCCATCAGTGGACGGACAGGGGGCACTGAAGCTTTCTTT	CAISGRTGGTEAFF
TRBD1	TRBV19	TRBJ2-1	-	TGTGCCAGTAGTACTTACAGGGGGGCCTCCTACAATGAGCAGTTCTTC	CASSTYRGASYNEQFF
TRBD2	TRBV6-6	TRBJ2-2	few	TGTGCCATCAAAGCGGGGGGGAAAGGGGAGCTGTTTTTT	CAIKAGGKGELFF
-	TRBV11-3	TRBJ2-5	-	TGTGCCAGACCAAAGGGGGGGGCGCGGGAGACCCAGTACTTC	CARPKGGARETQYF
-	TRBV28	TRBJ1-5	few	TGTGCCAGCATACGGCACAGGAATAGCAATCAGCCCCAGCATTTT	CASIRHRNSNQPQHF
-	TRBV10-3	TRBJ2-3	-	TGTGCCATCAGTAATCCCGGACAGAAGTACACAGATACGCAGTATTTT	CAISNPGQKYTDTQYF
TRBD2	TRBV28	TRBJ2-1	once	TGTGCCAGCAGGGGACGGACTAGCGGGTACAATGAGCAGTTCTTC	CASRGRTSGYNEQFF
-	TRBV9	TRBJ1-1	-	TGTGCCAGCAGCCCTTCAAGGAGCACCTTAAACACTGAAGCTTTCTTT	CASSPSRSTLNTEAFF
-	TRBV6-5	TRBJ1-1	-	TGTGCCAGCAGGGTAACAGGGATGAACACTGAAGCTTTCTTT	CASRVTGMNTEAFF
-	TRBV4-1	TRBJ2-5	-	TGCGCCAGCGGGCATGAGACCCAGTACTTC	CASGHETQYF
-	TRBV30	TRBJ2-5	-	TGTGCCTGGAGTGCCGGGGAGACCCAGTACTTC	CAWSAGETQYF
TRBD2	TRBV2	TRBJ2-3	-	TGTGCCAGCAAATCTAGCGGGGTGTCAGATACGCAGTATTTT	CASKSSGVSDTQYF
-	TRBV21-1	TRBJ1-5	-	TGTGCCAGCACCAAGGGGCAGGACGATCAGCCCCAGCATTTT	CASTKGQDDQPQHF
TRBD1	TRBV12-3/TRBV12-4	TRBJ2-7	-	TGTGCCAGCAGTCGGACAGGGGGCAGCGAGCAGTACTTC	CASSRTGGSEQYF
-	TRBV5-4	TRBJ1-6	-	TGTGCCAGCAGCACCCGAGCCGGGGATTCACCCCTCCACTTT	CASSTRAGDSPLHF
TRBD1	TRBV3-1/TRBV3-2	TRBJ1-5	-	TGTGCCAGCAGCCAAGACGGGACAGGGAGTCAGCCCCAGCATTTT	CASSQDGTGSQPQHF
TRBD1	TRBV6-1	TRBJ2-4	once	TGTGCCAGCAGTGAACTCACGGGACAGGGGGTTGGATCCAAAAACATTCAGTACTTC	CASSELTGQGVGSKNIQYF
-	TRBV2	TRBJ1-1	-	TGTGCCAGCAGCCGGACCGACAGGGAAGCTTTCTTT	CASSRTDREAFF
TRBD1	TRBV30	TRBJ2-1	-	TGTGCCTGGAGTCTACAGGGGTCCTACAATGAGCAGTTCTTC	CAWSLQGSYNEQFF
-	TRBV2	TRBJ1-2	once	TGTGCCAGCAGTGATCCTCATGGCTACACCTTC	CASSDPHGYTF